This paragraph covers one T cell receptor (beta chain) sequence. What this receptor recognizes is not known. No much larger clone is present one base from it, and per-base qualities are unavailable. This entry is derived from a study of control samples from healthy donors and cancer patients (TCRdb year 2020). V is shortened by 0 bases, J by 1 base, and the region joining them spans 5 bases. Reading from cysteine to phenylalanine, the CDR3 counts 14 amino acids. The read is trimmed to its CDR3 DNA, 42 bases read in frame from base 1. The germline V gene (reference sequence) supplies CDR1 SGHNT and CDR2 YYREEE. Receptor amplification or capture employed the immunoSEQ multiplex PCR assay. As stored in TCRdb, this immuneACCESS dataset retains in-frame rearrangements with V and J assigned. A fraction of the clones does not appear; measured against another copy, unresolved V genes explain less than half of the discrepancy, and the remainder lacks a known reason. The sample data list approximately 160,000 clones, and 91% of these were observed just once. The ten largest clones add up to around 2.2% of the sample.

This receptor was taken from a woman between 40 and 55 years old in good health. The rearranged chain carries TRBV5-4 and TRBJ1-3, with an unclear D gene assignment. The source material was blood. The DNA sequence is TGTGCCAGCAGCTTGGGGGTATCTGGAAACACCATATATTTT. Its coded protein is CASSLGVSGNTIYF.